The 10 T cell receptor beta chains below were found in one sample sequenced in a study of CD8+ T cells in alopecia areata (dated by TCRdb to 2017 to 2018). Libraries were made using the immunoSEQ multiplex PCR assay. RNA was extracted from all samples and reverse transcribed into cDNA as template for TCR sequencing. In TCRdb, the immuneACCESS table is reduced to in-frame sequences with V and J assigned. These tables do not hold every clone; where another copy was compared, an unresolved V gene accounts for under half, and the others remain unexplained. In this sample the table shows 150,000 or so clones, approximately 45% of which occur a single time. The ten largest account for roughly 7.5% of the sample. Source material: CD4+ T cells sorted from blood. These receptors all come from a human donor with alopecia areata.

V usage is TRBV14 and J usage is TRBJ1-1; maybe TRBD1 (6 bases). Germline lookup yields CDR1 SGHDN and CDR2 FVKESK. CDR3 size: 14 residues. With 3 bases removed from V and 7 bases from J, the gap between germline ends came to 15 bases. CDR3 sequence (DNA): TGTGCCAGCAGCCACTTACAGGGTTGGGGTGAAGCTTTCTTT. Residues: CASSHLQGWGEAFF.

The V and J genes are TRBV29-1 and TRBJ2-5; TRBD2 might be the D (5 bases). The V gene lost 8 bases and the J gene lost 4 bases, with 14 bases spanning the gap. CDR3 length: 12 amino acids. Germline V gene sequence: CDR1 SQVTM, CDR2 ANQGSEA. The CDR3 protein is CSWVGVGETQYF. CDR3 sequence (DNA): TGCAGCTGGGTGGGAGTCGGAGAGACCCAGTACTTC.

The sample holds one count of this clone. CDR3 coding DNA: TGTGCCAGCAGTTACTCTGGACAGGCGTACAATGAGCAGTTCTTC. Amino acid sequence: CASSYSGQAYNEQFF. This chain links TRBV6-5 with TRBJ2-1; TRBD1 aligns across 7 bases. There are 15 residues in the CDR3. Germline V gives CDR1 MNHEY, CDR2 SVGAGI. Germline trimming cut 0 bases from V and 4 bases from J; bases unmatched to any gene: 3.

This clone has only a few counts. This sequence joins TRBV20-1 and TRBJ2-7, with D unresolved. From germline, CDR1 is DFQATT and CDR2 SNEGSKA (reference sequence). Trimming took 2 bases from V and 5 from J, leaving 7 bases between them. The CDR3 loop spans 11 amino acids. The CDR3 region is CSARSGHEQYF. The CDR3 DNA is TGCAGTGCTAGATCGGGCCACGAGCAGTACTTC.

In regard to this clone: One end of the junction fails to match germline, which may point to a read error. The CDR3 loop is CASTTSELAGGRF. The CDR3 DNA follows: TGTGCCAGCACCACTTCCGAACTAGCGGGGGGACGGTTC. V is TRBV2 and J is TRBJ2-7; TRBD2 matches at 12 bases. The CDR3 totals 13 residues. CDR1 and CDR2 (germline): SNHLY, FYNNEI.

V gene TRBV5-1 combines with J gene TRBJ2-3, with TRBD2 matching over 8 bases. Trimming cost V 6 bases and J 3 bases; bases outside gene matches: 6. Germline loops: CDR1 SGHRS, CDR2 YFSETQ. This CDR3 region has 14 residues. This chain's CDR3 is CASTPTSGTDTQYF. CDR3 nucleotides: TGCGCCAGCACCCCTACTAGCGGAACAGATACGCAGTATTTT.

The rearrangement links TRBV11-2 to TRBJ2-5; D is perhaps TRBD1 (6 bases). Germline V gives CDR1 SGHAT, CDR2 FQNNGV. The CDR3 has 17 amino acids. Deletions cut 3 bases from V and 0 bases from J, with 17 bases between. The CDR3 here is CASSFTPGTTHQETQYF. DNA for the CDR3: TGTGCCAGCAGCTTCACTCCCGGGACAACCCACCAAGAGACCCAGTACTTC.

Comment on this clone: This CDR3 fails to terminate in the conserved phenylalanine or tryptophan, so it likely reflects a read error. This chain connects TRBV29-1 to TRBJ2-6; D remains ambiguous. The germline CDR1 and CDR2 sequences are SQVTM and ANQGSEA. The CDR3 runs to 13 residues. The ends were cut back, 3 bases at V and 0 bases at J, with 3 bases in the middle. CDR3 in amino acids: CSVDISGANVLTS. The CDR3, as DNA: TGCAGCGTTGATATCTCTGGGGCCAACGTCCTGACTTCC.

This chain uses TRBV28 with TRBJ2-1, with 7 bases lining up with TRBD2. CDR1 is MDHEN, CDR2 SYDVKM, per germline. The V segment lost 6 bases and the J segment 3 bases; nucleotides outside the gene matches: 8. The CDR3 loop spans 15 amino acids. CDR3 sequence: CASSASGLIYNEQFF. CDR3 sequence (DNA): TGTGCCAGCAGCGCTAGCGGACTAATCTACAATGAGCAGTTCTTC. The full variable domain, its missing parts supplied by reference TRBV28 and TRBJ2-1, is DVKVTQSSRYLVKRTGEKVFLECVQDMDHENMFWYRQDPGLGLRLIYFSYDVKMKEKGDIPEGYSVSREKKERFSLILESASTNQTSMYLCASSASGLIYNEQFFGPGTRLTVL.

The rearrangement links TRBV2 to TRBJ2-7; 7 bases are shared with TRBD2. There are 13 residues in the CDR3. V lost 11 bases and J lost 5; bases outside the gene matches: 12. Germline V gene lookup returns CDR1 SNHLY and CDR2 FYNNEI. In DNA, the CDR3 is TGTGCCCGACACCTCCCGACTAGCAACGAGCAGTACTTC. As protein: CARHLPTSNEQYF.